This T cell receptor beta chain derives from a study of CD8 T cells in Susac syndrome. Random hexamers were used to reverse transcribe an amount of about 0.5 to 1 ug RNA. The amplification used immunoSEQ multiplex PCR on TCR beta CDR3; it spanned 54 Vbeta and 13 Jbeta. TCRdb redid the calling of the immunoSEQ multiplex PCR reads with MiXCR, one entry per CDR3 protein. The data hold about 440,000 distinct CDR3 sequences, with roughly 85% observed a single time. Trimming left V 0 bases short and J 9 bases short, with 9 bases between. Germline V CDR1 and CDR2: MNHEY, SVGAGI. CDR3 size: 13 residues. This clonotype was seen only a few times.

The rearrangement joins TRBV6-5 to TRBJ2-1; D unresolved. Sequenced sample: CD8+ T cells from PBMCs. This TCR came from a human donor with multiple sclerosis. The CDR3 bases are TGTGCCAGCAGTTACTCAGTAGCCGCTGAGCAGTTCTTC. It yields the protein CASSYSVAAEQFF.